The rows below give T cell receptor beta chains drawn from one sample of a study of OX40 agonist ivuxolimab in advanced cancers. TCRdb's table, derived via immunoSEQ multiplex PCR, lists solely in-frame clones and lacks some. The sample shows 55,000 to 65,000 clones, 82% of them seen only once. The starting material was CD4+ or CD8+ T cells sorted from blood, obtained in a trial of the OX40 agonist ivuxolimab. Receptors were obtained from an adult with an advanced solid tumor such as melanoma, head and neck, liver or kidney cancer. The CDR3 runs from the conserved cysteine through the conserved F or W. The order of the fields is V gene, clone size, D gene, J gene, CDR3 protein, CDR3 DNA. The D gene is left open where the match is weak. For some rows the clone size is stated as once, few or many, or as a class when expanded; others skip it.

TRBV7-2	-	-	TRBJ2-2	CASSFDSAGELFF	TGTGCCAGCAGCTTTGACAGCGCCGGGGAGCTGTTTTTT
TRBV2	few	-	TRBJ2-5	CASTLSETQYF	TGTGCCAGCACTCTATCGGAGACCCAGTACTTC
TRBV7-8	-	TRBD2	TRBJ2-3	CASSLLAGVDTQYF	TGTGCCAGCAGCTTGCTAGCGGGAGTTGATACGCAGTATTTT
TRBV15	-	TRBD2	TRBJ2-1	CATSRVSSGINEQFF	TGTGCCACCAGCAGAGTGTCTAGCGGAATAAATGAGCAGTTCTTC
TRBV5-4	-	-	TRBJ1-2	CASSWEGNYGYTF	TGTGCCAGCAGCTGGGAGGGAAACTATGGCTACACCTTC
TRBV18	-	TRBD1	TRBJ1-4	CASSFRTGSEKLFF	TGTGCCAGCTCCTTCAGGACAGGTTCTGAAAAACTGTTTTTT
TRBV5-5	once	-	TRBJ1-2	CASSKEQGNYGYTF	TGTGCCAGCAGCAAGGAACAGGGAAACTATGGCTACACCTTC
TRBV2	-	TRBD1	TRBJ2-5	CASNNRGLIQETQYF	TGTGCCAGCAACAACAGGGGGCTAATCCAAGAGACCCAGTACTTC
TRBV2	once	TRBD1	TRBJ1-4	CASSPGGADEKLFF	TGTGCCAGCAGCCCAGGGGGCGCCGATGAAAAACTGTTTTTT
TRBV4-3	-	-	TRBJ2-6	CASSQEASRGGANVLTF	TGCGCCAGCAGCCAAGAAGCATCGCGGGGAGGGGCCAACGTCCTGACTTTC
TRBV5-1	-	-	TRBJ1-2	CASSLEGDPRGYTF	TGCGCCAGCAGCTTGGAGGGGGACCCTCGAGGCTACACCTTC
TRBV11-2	-	TRBD2	TRBJ2-5	CASSLVGLAGVETQYF	TGTGCCAGCAGCTTAGTCGGACTAGCGGGAGTAGAGACCCAGTACTTC
TRBV5-1	-	TRBD1	TRBJ1-1	CASSLTGGTEAFF	TGCGCCAGCAGCTTAACAGGGGGCACTGAAGCTTTCTTT
TRBV5-6	-	-	TRBJ1-1	CASSFGGNTEAFF	TGTGCCAGCAGCTTCGGGGGGAACACTGAAGCTTTCTTT
TRBV7-8	-	TRBD2	TRBJ2-1	CASSLLAGVNEQFF	TGTGCCAGCAGCTTGCTAGCGGGAGTTAATGAGCAGTTCTTC
TRBV5-1	-	TRBD2	TRBJ2-7	CASSLGLAGPYEQYF	TGCGCCAGCAGCTTGGGACTAGCGGGACCCTACGAGCAGTACTTC
TRBV7-9	-	TRBD1	TRBJ2-7	CASSWGDRVLTYEQYF	TGTGCCAGCAGCTGGGGGGACAGGGTCCTGACCTACGAGCAGTACTTC
TRBV29-1	-	-	TRBJ1-2	CSALRDDYGYTF	TGCAGCGCCCTCCGGGATGACTATGGCTACACCTTC
TRBV9	-	-	TRBJ2-1	CASSPTPGTSRQFF	TGTGCCAGCAGCCCGACGCCGGGGACTTCGAGGCAGTTCTTC
TRBV10-2	-	-	TRBJ1-1	CASSELFGTLLGRMNTEAFF	TGCGCCAGCAGTGAACTCTTCGGGACACTCCTCGGGCGAATGAACACTGAAGCTTTCTTT
TRBV18	-	TRBD1	TRBJ1-1	CASSPPGQAFSEAFF	TGTGCCAGCTCACCACCGGGACAGGCTTTCTCTGAAGCTTTCTTT
TRBV28	-	-	TRBJ2-5	CASSFRTPVRETQYF	TGTGCCAGCAGTTTTAGGACACCCGTACGAGAGACCCAGTACTTC